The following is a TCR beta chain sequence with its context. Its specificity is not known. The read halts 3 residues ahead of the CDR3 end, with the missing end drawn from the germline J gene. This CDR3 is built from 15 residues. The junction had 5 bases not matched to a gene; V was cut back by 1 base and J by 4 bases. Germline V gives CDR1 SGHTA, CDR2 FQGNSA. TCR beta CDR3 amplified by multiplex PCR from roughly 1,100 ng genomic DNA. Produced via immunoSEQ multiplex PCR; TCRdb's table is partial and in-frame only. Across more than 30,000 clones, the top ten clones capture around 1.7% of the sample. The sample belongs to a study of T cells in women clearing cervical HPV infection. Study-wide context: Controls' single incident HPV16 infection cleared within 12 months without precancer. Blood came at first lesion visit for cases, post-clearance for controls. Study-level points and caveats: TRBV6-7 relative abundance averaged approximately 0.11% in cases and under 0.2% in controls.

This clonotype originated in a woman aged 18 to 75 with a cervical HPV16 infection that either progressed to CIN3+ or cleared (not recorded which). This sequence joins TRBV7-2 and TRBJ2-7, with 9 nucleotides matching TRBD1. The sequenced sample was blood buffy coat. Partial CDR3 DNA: TGTGCCAGCAGCTTAGTGGGACAGGGACATTACGAG. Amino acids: CASSLVGQGHYE. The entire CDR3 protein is CASSLVGQGHYEQYF.